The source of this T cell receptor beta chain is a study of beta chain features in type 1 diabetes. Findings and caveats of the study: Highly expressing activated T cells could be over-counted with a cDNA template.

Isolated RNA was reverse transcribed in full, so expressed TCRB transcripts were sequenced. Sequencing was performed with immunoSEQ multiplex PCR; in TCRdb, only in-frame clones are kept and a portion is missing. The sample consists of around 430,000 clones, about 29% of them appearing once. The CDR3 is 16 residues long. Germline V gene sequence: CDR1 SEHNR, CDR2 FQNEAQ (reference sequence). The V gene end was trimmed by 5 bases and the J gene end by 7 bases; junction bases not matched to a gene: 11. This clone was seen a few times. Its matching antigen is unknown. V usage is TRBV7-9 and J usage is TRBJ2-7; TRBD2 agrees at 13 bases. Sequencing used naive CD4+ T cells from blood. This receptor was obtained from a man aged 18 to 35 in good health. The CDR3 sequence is CASSTGLAGHRDEQYF. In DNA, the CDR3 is TGTGCCAGCAGCACGGGACTAGCGGGGCATCGGGATGAGCAGTACTTC.